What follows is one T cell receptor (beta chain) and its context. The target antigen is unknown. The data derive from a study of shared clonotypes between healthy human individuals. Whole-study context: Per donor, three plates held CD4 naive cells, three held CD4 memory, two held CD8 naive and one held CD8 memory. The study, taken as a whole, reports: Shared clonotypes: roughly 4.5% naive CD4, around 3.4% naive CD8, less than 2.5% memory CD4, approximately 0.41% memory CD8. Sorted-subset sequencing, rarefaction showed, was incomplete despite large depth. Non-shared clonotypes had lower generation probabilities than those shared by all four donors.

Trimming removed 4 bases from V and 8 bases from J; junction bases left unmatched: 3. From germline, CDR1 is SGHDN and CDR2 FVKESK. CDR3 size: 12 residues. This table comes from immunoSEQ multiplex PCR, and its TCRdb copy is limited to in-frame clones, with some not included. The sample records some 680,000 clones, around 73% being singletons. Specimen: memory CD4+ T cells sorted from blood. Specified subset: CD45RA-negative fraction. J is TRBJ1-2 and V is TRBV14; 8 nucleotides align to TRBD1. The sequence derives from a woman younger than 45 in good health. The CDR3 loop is CASSPGGRGYTF. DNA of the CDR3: TGTGCCAGCAGCCCAGGGGGCCGAGGCTACACCTTC.